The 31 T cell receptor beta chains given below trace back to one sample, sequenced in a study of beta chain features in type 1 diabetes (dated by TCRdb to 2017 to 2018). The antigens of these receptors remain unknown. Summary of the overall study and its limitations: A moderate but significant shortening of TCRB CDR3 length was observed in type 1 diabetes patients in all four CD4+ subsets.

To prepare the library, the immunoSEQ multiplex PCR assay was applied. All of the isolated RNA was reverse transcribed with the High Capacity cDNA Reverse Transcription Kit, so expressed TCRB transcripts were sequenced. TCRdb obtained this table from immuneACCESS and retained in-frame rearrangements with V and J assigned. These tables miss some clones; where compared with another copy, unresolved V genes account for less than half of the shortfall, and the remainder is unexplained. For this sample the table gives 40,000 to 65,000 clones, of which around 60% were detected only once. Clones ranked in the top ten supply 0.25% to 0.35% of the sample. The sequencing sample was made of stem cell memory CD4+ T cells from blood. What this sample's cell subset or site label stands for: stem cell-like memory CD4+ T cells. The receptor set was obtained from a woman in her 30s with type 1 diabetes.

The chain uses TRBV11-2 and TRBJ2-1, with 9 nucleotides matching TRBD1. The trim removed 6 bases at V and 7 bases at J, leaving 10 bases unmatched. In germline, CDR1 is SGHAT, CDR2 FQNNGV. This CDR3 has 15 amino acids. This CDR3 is CASRDPGQGGNEQFF. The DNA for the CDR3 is TGTGCCAGCAGGGATCCGGGACAGGGAGGAAATGAGCAGTTCTTC.

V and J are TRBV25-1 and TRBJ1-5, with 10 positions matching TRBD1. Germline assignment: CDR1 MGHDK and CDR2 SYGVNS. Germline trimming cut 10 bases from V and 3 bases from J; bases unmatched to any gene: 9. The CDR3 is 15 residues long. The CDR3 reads CATPGQGPSNQPQHF. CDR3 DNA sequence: TGTGCCACCCCGGGACAGGGGCCATCCAATCAGCCCCAGCATTTT.

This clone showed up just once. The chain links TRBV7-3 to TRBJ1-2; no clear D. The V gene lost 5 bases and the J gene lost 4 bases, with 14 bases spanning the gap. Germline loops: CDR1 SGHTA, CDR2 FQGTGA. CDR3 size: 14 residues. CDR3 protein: CASSPPGASYGYTF. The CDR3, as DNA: TGTGCCAGCAGCCCGCCGGGAGCCAGCTATGGCTACACCTTC.

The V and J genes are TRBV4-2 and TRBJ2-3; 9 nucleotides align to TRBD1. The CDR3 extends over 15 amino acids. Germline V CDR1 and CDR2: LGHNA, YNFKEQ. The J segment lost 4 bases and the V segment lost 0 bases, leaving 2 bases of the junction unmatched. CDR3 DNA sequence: TGTGCCAGCAGCCAAGACCGGGACAGGGCAGATACGCAGTATTTT. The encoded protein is CASSQDRDRADTQYF.

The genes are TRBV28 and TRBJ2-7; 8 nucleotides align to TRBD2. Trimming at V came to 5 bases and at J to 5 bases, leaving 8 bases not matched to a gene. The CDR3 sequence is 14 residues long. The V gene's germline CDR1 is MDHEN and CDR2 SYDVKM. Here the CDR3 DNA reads TGTGCCAGCAGTCCCCTGAGCGGGAGCCACGAGCAGTACTTC. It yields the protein CASSPLSGSHEQYF.

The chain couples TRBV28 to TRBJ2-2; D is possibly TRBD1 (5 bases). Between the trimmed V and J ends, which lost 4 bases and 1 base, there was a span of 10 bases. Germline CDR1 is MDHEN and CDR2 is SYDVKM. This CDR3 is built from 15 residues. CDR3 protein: CASSSRVMNTGELFF. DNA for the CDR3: TGTGCCAGCAGTTCCAGGGTAATGAACACCGGGGAGCTGTTTTTT.

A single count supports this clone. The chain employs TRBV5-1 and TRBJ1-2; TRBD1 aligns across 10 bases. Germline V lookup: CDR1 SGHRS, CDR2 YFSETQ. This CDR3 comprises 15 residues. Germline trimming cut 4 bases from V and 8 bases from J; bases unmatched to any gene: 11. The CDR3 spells CASSRNSGTGEGYTF. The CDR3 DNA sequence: TGCGCCAGCAGCCGGAATTCCGGGACAGGGGAGGGCTACACCTTC.

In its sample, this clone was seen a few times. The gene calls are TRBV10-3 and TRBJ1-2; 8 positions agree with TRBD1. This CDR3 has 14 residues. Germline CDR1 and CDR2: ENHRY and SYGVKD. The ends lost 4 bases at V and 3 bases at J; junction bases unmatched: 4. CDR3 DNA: TGTGCCATCAGTGCCCCGACAGGGGACTATGGCTACACCTTC. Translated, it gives CAISAPTGDYGYTF.

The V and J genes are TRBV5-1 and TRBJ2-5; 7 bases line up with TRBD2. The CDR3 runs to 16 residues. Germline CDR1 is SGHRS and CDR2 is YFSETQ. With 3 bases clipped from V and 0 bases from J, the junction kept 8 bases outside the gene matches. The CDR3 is CASSWQASGNQETQYF. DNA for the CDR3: TGCGCCAGCAGCTGGCAGGCTAGCGGTAACCAAGAGACCCAGTACTTC.

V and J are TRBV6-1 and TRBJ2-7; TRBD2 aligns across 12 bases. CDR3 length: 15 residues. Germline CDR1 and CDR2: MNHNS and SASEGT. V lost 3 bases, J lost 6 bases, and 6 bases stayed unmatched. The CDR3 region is CASSDPGLAGTEQYF. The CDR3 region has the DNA TGTGCCAGCAGTGATCCAGGACTAGCGGGAACCGAGCAGTACTTC.

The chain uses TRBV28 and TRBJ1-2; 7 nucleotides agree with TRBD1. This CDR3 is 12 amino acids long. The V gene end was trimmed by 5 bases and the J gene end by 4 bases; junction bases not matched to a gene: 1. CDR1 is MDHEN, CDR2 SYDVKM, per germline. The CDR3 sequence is CASSRQGYGYTF. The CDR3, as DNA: TGTGCCAGCAGTCGACAGGGCTATGGCTACACCTTC.

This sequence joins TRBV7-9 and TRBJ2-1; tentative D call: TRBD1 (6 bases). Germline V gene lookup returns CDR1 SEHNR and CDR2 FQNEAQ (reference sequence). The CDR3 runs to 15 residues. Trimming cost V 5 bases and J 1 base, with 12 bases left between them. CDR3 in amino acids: CASSNLDRSYNEQFF. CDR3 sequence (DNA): TGTGCCAGCAGCAACCTGGACAGATCCTACAATGAGCAGTTCTTC.

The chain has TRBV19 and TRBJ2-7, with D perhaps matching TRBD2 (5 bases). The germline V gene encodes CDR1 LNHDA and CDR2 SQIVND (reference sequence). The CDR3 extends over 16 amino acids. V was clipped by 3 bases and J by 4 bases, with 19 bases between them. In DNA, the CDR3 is TGTGCCAGTAGTATGGACGGGATCGGCAAACTTTACGAGCAGTACTTC. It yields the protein CASSMDGIGKLYEQYF. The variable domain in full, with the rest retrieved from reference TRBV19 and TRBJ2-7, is DGGITQSPKYLFRKEGQNVTLSCEQNLNHDAMYWYRQDPGQGLRLIYYSQIVNDFQKGDIAEGYSVSREKKESFPLTVTSAQKNPTAFYLCASSMDGIGKLYEQYFGPGTRLTVT.

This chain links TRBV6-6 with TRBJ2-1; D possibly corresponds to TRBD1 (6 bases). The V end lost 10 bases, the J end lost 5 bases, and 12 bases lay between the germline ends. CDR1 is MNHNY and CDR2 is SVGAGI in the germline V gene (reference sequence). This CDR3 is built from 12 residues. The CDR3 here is CATGTTNNEQFF. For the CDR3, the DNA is TGTGCCACCGGGACAACCAACAATGAGCAGTTCTTC.

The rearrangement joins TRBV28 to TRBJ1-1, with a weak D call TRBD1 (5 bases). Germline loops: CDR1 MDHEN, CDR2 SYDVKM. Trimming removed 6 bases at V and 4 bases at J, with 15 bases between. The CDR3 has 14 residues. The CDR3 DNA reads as TGTGCCAGCAGCACCGGGGGTAGGGTCACTGAAGCTTTCTTT. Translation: CASSTGGRVTEAFF.

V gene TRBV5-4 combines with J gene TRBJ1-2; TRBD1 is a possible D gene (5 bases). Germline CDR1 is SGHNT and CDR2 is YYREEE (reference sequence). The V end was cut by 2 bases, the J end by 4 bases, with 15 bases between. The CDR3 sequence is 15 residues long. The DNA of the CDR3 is TGTGCCAGCAGCTTCGGAGGGGATGGCGGCTATGGCTACACCTTC. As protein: CASSFGGDGGYGYTF.

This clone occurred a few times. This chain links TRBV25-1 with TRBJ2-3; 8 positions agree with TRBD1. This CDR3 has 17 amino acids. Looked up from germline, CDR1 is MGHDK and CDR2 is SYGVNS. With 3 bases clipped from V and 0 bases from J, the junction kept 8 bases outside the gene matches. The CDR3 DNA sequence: TGTGCCAGCAGTGACTCCGGGACAGGCATTAGCACAGATACGCAGTATTTT. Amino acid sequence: CASSDSGTGISTDTQYF.

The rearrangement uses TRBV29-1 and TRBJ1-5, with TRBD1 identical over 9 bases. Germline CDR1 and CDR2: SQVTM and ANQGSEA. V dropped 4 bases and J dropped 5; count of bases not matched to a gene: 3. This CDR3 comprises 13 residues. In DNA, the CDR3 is TGCAGCGTTGCGGACAGGGGCGATCAGCCCCAGCATTTT. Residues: CSVADRGDQPQHF.

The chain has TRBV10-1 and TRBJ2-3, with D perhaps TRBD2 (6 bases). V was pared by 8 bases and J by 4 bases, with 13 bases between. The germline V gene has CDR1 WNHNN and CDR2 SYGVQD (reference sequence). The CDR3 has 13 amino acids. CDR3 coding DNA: TGCGCCAGCGGGACGGGAGAGGCAGATACGCAGTATTTT. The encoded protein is CASGTGEADTQYF.

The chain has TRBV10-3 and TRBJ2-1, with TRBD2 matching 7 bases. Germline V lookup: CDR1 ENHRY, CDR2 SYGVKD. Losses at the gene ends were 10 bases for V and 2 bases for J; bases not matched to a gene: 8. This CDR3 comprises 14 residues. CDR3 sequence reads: CATRLAAAYNEQFF. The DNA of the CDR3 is TGTGCCACGAGACTAGCTGCGGCCTACAATGAGCAGTTCTTC.

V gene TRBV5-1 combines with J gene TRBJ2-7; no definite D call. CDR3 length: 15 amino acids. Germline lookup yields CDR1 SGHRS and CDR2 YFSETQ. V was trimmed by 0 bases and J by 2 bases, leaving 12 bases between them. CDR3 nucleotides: TGCGCCAGCAGCTTGGGGCTCCTGGAGACCTACGAGCAGTACTTC. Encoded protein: CASSLGLLETYEQYF.

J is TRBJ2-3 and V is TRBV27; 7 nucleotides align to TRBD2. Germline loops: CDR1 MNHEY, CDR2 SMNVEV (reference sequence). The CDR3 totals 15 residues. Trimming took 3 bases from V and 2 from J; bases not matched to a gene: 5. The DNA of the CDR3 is TGTGCCAGCAGTTTCGCGGGGGATTACACAGATACGCAGTATTTT. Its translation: CASSFAGDYTDTQYF.

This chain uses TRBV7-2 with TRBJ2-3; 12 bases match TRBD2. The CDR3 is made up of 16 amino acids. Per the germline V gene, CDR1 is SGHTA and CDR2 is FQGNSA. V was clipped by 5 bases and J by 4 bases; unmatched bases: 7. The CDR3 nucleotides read TGTGCCAGCAGCCTCAGACTAGCGGGAGCGGCAGATACGCAGTATTTT. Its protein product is CASSLRLAGAADTQYF.

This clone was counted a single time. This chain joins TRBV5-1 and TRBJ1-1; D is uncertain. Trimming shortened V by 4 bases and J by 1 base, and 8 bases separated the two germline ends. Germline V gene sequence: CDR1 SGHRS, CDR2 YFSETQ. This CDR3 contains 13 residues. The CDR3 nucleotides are TGCGCCAGCAGCGTTACTCAGAACACTGAAGCTTTCTTT. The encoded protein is CASSVTQNTEAFF.

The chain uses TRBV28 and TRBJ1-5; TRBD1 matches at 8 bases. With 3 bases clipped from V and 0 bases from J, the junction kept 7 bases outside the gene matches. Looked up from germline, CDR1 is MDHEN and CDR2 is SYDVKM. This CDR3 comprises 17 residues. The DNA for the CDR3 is TGTGCCAGCAGTTTGGACCGGGACAGGAGTAGCAATCAGCCCCAGCATTTT. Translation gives CASSLDRDRSSNQPQHF. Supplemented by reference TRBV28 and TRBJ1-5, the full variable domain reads DVKVTQSSRYLVKRTGEKVFLECVQDMDHENMFWYRQDPGLGLRLIYFSYDVKMKEKGDIPEGYSVSREKKERFSLILESASTNQTSMYLCASSLDRDRSSNQPQHFGDGTRLSIL.

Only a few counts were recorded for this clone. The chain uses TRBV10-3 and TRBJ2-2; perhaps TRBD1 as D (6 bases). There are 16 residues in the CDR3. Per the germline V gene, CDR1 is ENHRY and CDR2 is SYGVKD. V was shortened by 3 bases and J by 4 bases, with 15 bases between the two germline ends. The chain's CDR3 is CAISERNDRSTGELFF. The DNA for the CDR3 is TGTGCCATCAGTGAACGAAATGACAGGTCCACCGGGGAGCTGTTTTTT.

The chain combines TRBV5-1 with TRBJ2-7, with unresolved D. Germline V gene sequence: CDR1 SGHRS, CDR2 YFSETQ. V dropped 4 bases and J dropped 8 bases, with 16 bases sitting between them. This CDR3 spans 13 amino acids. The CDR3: CASSLDLNRQQYF. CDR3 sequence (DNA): TGCGCCAGCAGCCTAGACTTGAACCGGCAGCAGTACTTC.

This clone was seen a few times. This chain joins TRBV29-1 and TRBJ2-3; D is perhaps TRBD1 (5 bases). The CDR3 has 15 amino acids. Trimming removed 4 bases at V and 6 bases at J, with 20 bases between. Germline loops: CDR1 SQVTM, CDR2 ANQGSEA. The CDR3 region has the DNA TGCAGCGTTGTTGGGATTAAGGGGCCCGCGGATACGCAGTATTTT. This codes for CSVVGIKGPADTQYF.

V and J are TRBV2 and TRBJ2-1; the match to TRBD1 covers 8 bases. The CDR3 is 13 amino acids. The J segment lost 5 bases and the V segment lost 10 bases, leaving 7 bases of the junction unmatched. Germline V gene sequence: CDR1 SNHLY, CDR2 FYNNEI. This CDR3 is CANIRGQDNEQFF. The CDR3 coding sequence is TGTGCCAACATCAGGGGGCAGGACAATGAGCAGTTCTTC.

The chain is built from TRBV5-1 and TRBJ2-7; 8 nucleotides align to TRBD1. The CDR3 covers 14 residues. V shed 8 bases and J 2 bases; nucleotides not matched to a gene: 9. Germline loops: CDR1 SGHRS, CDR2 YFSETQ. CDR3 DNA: TGCGCCAGTAGGACAGGGATGGCGACCTACGAGCAGTACTTC. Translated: CASRTGMATYEQYF. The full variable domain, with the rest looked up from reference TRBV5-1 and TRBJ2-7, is KAGVTQTPRYLIKTRGQQVTLSCSPISGHRSVSWYQQTPGQGLQFLFEYFSETQRNKGNFPGRFSGRQFSNSRSEMNVSTLELGDSALYLCASRTGMATYEQYFGPGTRLTVT.

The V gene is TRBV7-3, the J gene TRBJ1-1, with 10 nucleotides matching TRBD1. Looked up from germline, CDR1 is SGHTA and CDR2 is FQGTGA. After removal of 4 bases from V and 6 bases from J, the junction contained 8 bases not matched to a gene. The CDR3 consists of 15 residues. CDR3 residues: CASSSGQGGSSEAFF. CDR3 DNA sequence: TGTGCCAGCAGCTCAGGACAGGGGGGAAGTTCTGAAGCTTTCTTT.